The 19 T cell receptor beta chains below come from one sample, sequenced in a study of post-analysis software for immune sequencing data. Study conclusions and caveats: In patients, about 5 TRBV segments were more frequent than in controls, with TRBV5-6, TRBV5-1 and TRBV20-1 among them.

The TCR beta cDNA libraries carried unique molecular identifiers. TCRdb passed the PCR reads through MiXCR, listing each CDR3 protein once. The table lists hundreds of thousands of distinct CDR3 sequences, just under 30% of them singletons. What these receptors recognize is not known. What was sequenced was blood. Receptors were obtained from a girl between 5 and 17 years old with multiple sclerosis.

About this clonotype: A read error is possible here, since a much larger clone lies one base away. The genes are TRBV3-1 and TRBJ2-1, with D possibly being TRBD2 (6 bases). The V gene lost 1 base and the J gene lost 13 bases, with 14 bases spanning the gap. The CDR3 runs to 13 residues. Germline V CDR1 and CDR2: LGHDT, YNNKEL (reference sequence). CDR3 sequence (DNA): TGTGCCAGCAGCCAAGCAGCCGGAGGGACCCAGTTCTTC. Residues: CASSQAAGGTQFF.

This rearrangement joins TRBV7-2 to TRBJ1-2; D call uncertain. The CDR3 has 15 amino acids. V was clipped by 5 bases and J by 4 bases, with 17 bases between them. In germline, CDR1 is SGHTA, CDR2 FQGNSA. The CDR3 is CASSQAVGNRYGYTF. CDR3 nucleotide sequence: TGTGCCAGCAGCCAAGCCGTCGGAAACCGCTATGGCTACACCTTC.

The CDR3 region has the DNA TGCAGTGCTGGCCAAGTTAGCGGGGGGGCTTTAGGTACGCAGTATTTT. This sequence encodes CSAGQVSGGALGTQYF. The chain uses TRBV20-1 and TRBJ2-3; 11 nucleotides align to TRBD2. V shed 5 bases, J shed 8 bases, and the junction held 15 bases outside the gene matches. CDR1 is DFQATT and CDR2 is SNEGSKA in the germline V gene (reference sequence). This CDR3 spans 16 amino acids.

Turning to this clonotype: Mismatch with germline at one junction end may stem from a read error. Here the CDR3 reads CASSLVWGRSNRPQHF. The CDR3 DNA sequence: TGTGCCAGCAGCTTAGTCTGGGGCCGCAGCAATCGGCCCCAGCATTTT. The genes are TRBV7-2 and TRBJ1-5; weak D call: TRBD1 (5 bases). CDR1 is SGHTA and CDR2 is FQGNSA in the germline V gene. CDR3 length: 16 residues.

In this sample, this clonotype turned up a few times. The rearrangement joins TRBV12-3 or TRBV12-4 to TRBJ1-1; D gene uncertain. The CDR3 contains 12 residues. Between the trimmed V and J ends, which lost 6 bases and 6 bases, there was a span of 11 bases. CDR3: CASRPRQSEAFF. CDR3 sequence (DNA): TGTGCCAGCAGACCCCGTCAGTCTGAAGCTTTCTTT.

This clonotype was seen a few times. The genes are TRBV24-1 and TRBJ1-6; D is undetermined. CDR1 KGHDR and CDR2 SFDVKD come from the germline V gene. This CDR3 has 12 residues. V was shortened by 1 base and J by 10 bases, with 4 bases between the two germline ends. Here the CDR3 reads CATSDFGSPLHF. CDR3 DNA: TGTGCCACCAGTGATTTCGGATCACCCCTCCACTTT.

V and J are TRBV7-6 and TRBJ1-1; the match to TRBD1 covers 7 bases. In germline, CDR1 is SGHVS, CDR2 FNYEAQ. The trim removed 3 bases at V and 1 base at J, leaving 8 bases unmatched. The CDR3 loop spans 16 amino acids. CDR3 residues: CASSLAGTAANTEAFF. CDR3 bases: TGTGCCAGCAGCTTGGCCGGGACAGCGGCGAACACTGAAGCTTTCTTT.

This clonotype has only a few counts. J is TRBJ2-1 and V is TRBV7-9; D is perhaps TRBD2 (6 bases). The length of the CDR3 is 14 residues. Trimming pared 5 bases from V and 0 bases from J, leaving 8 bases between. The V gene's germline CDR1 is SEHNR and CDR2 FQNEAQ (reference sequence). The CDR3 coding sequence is TGTGCCAGCAGCCGGGACTTCTCCTACAATGAGCAGTTCTTC. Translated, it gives CASSRDFSYNEQFF.

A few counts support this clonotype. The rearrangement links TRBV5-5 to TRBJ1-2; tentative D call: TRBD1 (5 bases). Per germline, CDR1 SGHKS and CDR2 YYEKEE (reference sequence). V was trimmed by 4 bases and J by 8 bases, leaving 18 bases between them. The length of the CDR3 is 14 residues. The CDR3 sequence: CASSPRVRNRGYTF. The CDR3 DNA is TGTGCCAGCAGCCCCAGGGTGCGGAACCGGGGCTACACCTTC.

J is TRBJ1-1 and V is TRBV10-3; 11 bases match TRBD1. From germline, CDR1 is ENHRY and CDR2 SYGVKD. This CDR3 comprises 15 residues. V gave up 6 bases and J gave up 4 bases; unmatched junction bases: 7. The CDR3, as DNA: TGTGCCATCAGGTTCGGGACAGGGGGGAGCACTGAAGCTTTCTTT. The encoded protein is CAIRFGTGGSTEAFF.

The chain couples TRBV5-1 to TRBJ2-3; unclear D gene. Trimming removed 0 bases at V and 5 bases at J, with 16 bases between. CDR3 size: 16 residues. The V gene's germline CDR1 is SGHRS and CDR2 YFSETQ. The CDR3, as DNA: TGCGCCAGCAGCTTGGCCAATGCCCAGTCAGGAGATACGCAGTATTTT. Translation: CASSLANAQSGDTQYF.

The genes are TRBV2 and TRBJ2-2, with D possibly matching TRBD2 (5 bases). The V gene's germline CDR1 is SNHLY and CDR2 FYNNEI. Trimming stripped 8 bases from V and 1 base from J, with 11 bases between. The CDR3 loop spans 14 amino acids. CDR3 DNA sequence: TGTGCCAGCCTCCGGGGAATGAACACCGGGGAGCTGTTTTTT. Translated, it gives CASLRGMNTGELFF.

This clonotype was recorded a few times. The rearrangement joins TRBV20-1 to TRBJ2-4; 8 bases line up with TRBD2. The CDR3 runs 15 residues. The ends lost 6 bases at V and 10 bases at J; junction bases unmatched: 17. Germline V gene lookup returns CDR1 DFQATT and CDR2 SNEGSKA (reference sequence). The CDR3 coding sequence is TGCAGTGCAACTCCCTCCGGGACTAGGAACAATATTCAGTACTTC. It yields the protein CSATPSGTRNNIQYF.

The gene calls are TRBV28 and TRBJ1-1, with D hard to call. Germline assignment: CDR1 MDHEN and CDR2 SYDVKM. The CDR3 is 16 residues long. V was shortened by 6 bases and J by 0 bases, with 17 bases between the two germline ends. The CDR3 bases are TGTGCCAGCAGCTCAGGACTGTATACCATGAACACTGAAGCTTTCTTT. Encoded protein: CASSSGLYTMNTEAFF.

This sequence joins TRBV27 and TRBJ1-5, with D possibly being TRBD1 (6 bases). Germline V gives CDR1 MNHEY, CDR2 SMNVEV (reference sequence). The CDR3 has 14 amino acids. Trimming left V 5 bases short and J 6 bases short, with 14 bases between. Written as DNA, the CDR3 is TGTGCCAGCAGTCCCGGGGGCCTCGGTCAGCCCCAGCATTTT. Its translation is CASSPGGLGQPQHF.

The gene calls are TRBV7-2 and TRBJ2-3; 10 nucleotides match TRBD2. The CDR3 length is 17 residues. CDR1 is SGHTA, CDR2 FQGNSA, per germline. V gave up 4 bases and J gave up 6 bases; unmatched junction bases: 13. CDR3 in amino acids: CASSSTSGGAYWDTQYF. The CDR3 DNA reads TGTGCCAGCAGCTCAACAAGCGGGGGGGCCTACTGGGATACGCAGTATTTT.

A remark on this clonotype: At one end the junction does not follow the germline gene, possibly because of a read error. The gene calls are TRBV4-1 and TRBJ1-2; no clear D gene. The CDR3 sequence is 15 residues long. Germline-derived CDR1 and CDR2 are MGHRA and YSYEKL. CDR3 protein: CTSSQEEGGNYGYTF. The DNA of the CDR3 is TGCACCAGCAGCCAAGAAGAGGGAGGAAACTATGGCTACACCTTC.

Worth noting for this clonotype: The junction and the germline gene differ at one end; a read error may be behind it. CDR3 region: CACRDSLSVSQYF. CDR3 coding DNA: TGTGCCTGCAGGGACAGTTTATCTGTGTCCCAGTACTTC. The chain recombines TRBV6-1 with TRBJ2-4; 7 positions agree with TRBD1. The CDR3 sequence is 13 residues long. Germline V gene data show CDR1 as MNHNS and CDR2 as SASEGT.

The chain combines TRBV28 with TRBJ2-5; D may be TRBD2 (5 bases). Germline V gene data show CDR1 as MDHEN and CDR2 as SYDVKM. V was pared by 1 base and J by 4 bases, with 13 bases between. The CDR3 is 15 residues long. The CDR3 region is CASSLFLRAGETQYF. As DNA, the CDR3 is TGTGCCAGCAGTTTATTCTTGAGGGCGGGAGAGACCCAGTACTTC.